The entry that follows covers one T cell receptor beta chain sequence. CDR1 is SNHLY, CDR2 FYNNEI, per germline. The CDR3 length is 14 residues. V shed 7 bases and J shed 3 bases, with 12 bases lying between them. Measured with immunoSEQ multiplex PCR; TCRdb has only the in-frame clones, and not every one. The sample yields 100,000 to 150,000 clones, roughly 84% seen once. These data belong to a study of blood T cell repertoires in COVID-19. The chain links TRBV2 to TRBJ1-4; no firm D call. The sequence came from a woman aged 25 to 39 who had recovered from COVID-19. Specimen: peripheral blood. The CDR3 is CASTRGSSNEKLFF. CDR3 coding DNA: TGTGCCAGCACGAGAGGGTCGTCTAATGAAAAACTGTTTTTT.